The sequence of this T cell receptor beta chain was determined in a study of CD8 T cells in ankylosing spondylitis. In germline, CDR1 is SNHLY, CDR2 FYNNEI. The CDR3 sequence is 16 residues long. V was pared by 5 bases and J by 10 bases, with 14 bases of the junction left unmatched. This clonotype occurred once. The TCR beta libraries were generated through quantitative 5'-RACE incorporating molecular barcodes. TCRdb ran MiXCR on the 5' RACE reads and lists one entry per CDR3 protein. The repertoire includes some 200,000 distinct CDR3 sequences, roughly 13% of them detected once, and approximately 15% sits in the top ten.

This chain joins TRBV2 and TRBJ1-6; 7 nucleotides align to TRBD1. Sequencing used blood, either unsorted or a sorted T cell fraction (not recorded which). The clonotype comes from a male donor with ankylosing spondylitis or in good health (not recorded which). The CDR3 coding sequence is TGTGCCAGCAGTCCCACTATTGACAGGGTGCGCTCACCCCTCCACTTT. The encoded protein is CASSPTIDRVRSPLHF.